These 8 T cell receptor beta chains originate from one sample sequenced in a study of blood T cell repertoires in COVID-19. Only in-frame clones appear in the TCRdb table, and some are missing; sequencing was by immunoSEQ multiplex PCR. The sample yields roughly 150,000 clones, approximately 80% seen once. The source material was peripheral blood. The receptors derive from a man in his sixties with acute or convalescent COVID-19.

This clone was seen only once. The chain recombines TRBV10-3 with TRBJ1-3; weak D call: TRBD1 (5 bases). Trimming took 6 bases from V and 2 from J, leaving 11 bases between them. This CDR3 is 14 amino acids long. CDR1 and CDR2 from the germline V gene are ENHRY and SYGVKD. The CDR3 DNA sequence: TGTGCCATCAGGGCCGCGGGGGCTGGAAACACCATATATTTT. It encodes CAIRAAGAGNTIYF.

This chain links TRBV4-3 with TRBJ1-2; D might be TRBD1 (6 bases). Between the trimmed V and J ends, which lost 0 bases and 8 bases, there was a span of 10 bases. Germline V gene data show CDR1 as LGHNA and CDR2 as YSLEER. The CDR3 is 13 residues long. The CDR3 loop reads CASSQDAGEGYTF. Here the CDR3 DNA reads TGCGCCAGCAGCCAAGACGCAGGGGAAGGCTACACCTTC.

This chain connects TRBV29-1 to TRBJ1-2; D remains unclear. This CDR3 is built from 14 residues. Germline loops: CDR1 SQVTM, CDR2 ANQGSEA. V was pared by 6 bases and J by 4 bases, with 18 bases between. CDR3 in DNA: TGCAGCGTCCCTCGCCCCAACGTCGGCTATGGCTACACCTTC. It encodes CSVPRPNVGYGYTF. Combining the CDR3 with reference TRBV29-1 and TRBJ1-2 gives the whole variable domain SAVISQKPSRDICQRGTSLTIQCQVDSQVTMMFWYRQQPGQSLTLIATANQGSEATYESGFVIDKFPISRPNLTFSTLTVSNMSPEDSSIYLCSVPRPNVGYGYTFGSGTRLTVV.

The chain employs TRBV29-1 and TRBJ1-1; TRBD1 aligns across 7 bases. CDR1 and CDR2 from the germline V gene are SQVTM and ANQGSEA. The CDR3 totals 13 residues. Germline trimming cut 7 bases from V and 0 bases from J; bases unmatched to any gene: 5. Written as DNA, the CDR3 is TGCAGCGCCCGGGGACAGCTGAACACTGAAGCTTTCTTT. It specifies CSARGQLNTEAFF.

The J gene is TRBJ2-1, the V gene TRBV3-1 (or the pseudogene TRBV3-2); 9 nucleotides agree with TRBD2. The CDR3 consists of 16 residues. Losses at the gene ends were 0 bases for V and 3 bases for J; bases not matched to a gene: 3. The germline gives CDR1 LGHDT, CDR2 YNNKEL (reference sequence). CDR3 amino acids: CASSQDASGDYNEQFF. CDR3 nucleotides: TGTGCCAGCAGCCAAGATGCTAGCGGGGACTACAATGAGCAGTTCTTC.

This clone came up once. The chain combines TRBV7-2 with TRBJ1-2; 10 bases map to TRBD1. Germline assignment: CDR1 SGHTA and CDR2 FQGNSA. This CDR3 spans 17 amino acids. Losses at the gene ends were 1 base for V and 5 bases for J; bases not matched to a gene: 10. The CDR3 DNA is TGTGCCAGCAGCTTAGGCCTTTTGGGGGGACAGGGGTATGGCTACACCTTC. Protein sequence: CASSLGLLGGQGYGYTF.

The V call is TRBV3-1 (or the pseudogene TRBV3-2), the J call TRBJ1-1; TRBD1 matches at 8 bases. CDR1 is LGHDT, CDR2 YNNKEL, per germline (reference sequence). CDR3 length: 13 residues. V shed 4 bases and J 8 bases; nucleotides not matched to a gene: 6. CDR3 loop: CASSPHRGTEAFF. The DNA for the CDR3 is TGTGCCAGCAGCCCCCACAGGGGGACCGAAGCTTTCTTT.

The V and J genes are TRBV5-1 and TRBJ1-6, with D maybe TRBD1 (6 bases). The CDR3 is made up of 13 amino acids. Germline V CDR1 and CDR2: SGHRS, YFSETQ. V was shortened by 7 bases and J by 5 bases, with 10 bases between the two germline ends. CDR3 region: CASRGQDNSPLHF. The CDR3 DNA is TGCGCCAGCCGGGGACAAGATAATTCACCCCTCCACTTT.